The source of this T cell receptor beta chain is a study of T-cell reconstitution after alpha-beta-depleted transplantation in children. Turning to this clonotype: Its antigen is unknown.

Researchers prepared the TCRbeta library using unique molecular identifiers, the study reports. TCRdb re-called the PCR reads through MiXCR, storing one row per CDR3 protein. The sample lists 200,000 or so distinct CDR3 sequences, approximately 8% occurring once. The CDR3 runs to 15 residues. Deletions cut 4 bases from V and 1 base from J, with 14 bases between. The germline V gene has CDR1 SGHRS and CDR2 YFSETQ. General study results and limits: In some patients, recipient T cells and intrathymic progenitors surviving conditioning explained high day-60 diversity. T-cell counts and diversity were attributed mostly to newly produced T cells one year after transplant.

This chain links TRBV5-1 with TRBJ1-1; maybe TRBD1 (5 bases). The TCR comes from a male patient under 10 years old who had a stem cell transplant for acute myeloid leukemia, so the T cells may come from the graft donor. The sequencing here drew on PBMCs, mostly from graft donor cells, taken 360 days after TCRalphabeta/CD19-depleted stem cell transplant. This CDR3 is CASSTRDGQNTEAFF. The DNA of the CDR3 is TGCGCCAGCAGCACCCGGGACGGCCAGAACACTGAAGCTTTCTTT.